One T cell receptor (beta chain) is described in this entry. No antigen is known for it. Extraction of RNA together with DNA used roughly 19-32 mg of unsorted bulk tissue. Sampling was performed at five separate regions of each tumor. Using a constant-region primer together with ProtoScript II reverse transcriptase, TCR beta cDNA was made from about 500 ng of total RNA. Modified slightly, ARM-PCR produced TCR beta libraries over three nested multiplex PCR rounds. Amplification in the first two PCR rounds was performed using TRBV1-TRBV30 forward primers and a C-beta reverse primer for around 9 cycles each. TCRdb re-derived calls from the multiplex PCR reads in MiXCR, one entry per CDR3 protein. This table holds about 210,000 distinct CDR3 sequences, approximately 80% found once. The data were taken from a study of tumor-infiltrating lymphocytes in primary liver carcinoma. Findings of the study overall: When set against blood, tumors had a significantly higher top-250-clone fraction (p = 0.039). Just around 8-25% of top clones spanned all five tumor regions.

V was trimmed by 4 bases and J by 10 bases, leaving 26 bases between them. This CDR3 region has 16 residues. Germline CDR1 is MDHEN and CDR2 is SYDVKM. This TCR was recovered from a man aged 40-49 years with primary liver carcinoma and hepatitis B virus infection. Sequencing was carried out using tumor tissue from primary liver carcinoma. This chain joins TRBV28 and TRBJ2-7; a possible D gene is TRBD2 (6 bases). The CDR3 nucleotides read TGTGCCAGCAGTTCCCCTGGGACTCCCAGGGCACCCGACCAGTACTTC. This encodes CASSSPGTPRAPDQYF.